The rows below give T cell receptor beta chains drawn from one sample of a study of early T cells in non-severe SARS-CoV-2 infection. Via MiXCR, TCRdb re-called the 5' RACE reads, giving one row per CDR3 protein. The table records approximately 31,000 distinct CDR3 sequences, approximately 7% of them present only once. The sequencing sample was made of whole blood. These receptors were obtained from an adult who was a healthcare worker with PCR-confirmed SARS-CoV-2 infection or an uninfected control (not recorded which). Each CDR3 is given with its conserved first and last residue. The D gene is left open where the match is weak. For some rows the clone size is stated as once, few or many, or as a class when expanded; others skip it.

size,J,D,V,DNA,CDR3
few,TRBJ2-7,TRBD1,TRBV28,TGTGCCAGCAGTCGGGACAGCCTACGTGGGCAGTACTTC,CASSRDSLRGQYF
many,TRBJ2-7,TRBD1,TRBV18,TGTGCCAGCTCACCATCCGACAGGGGTGGTTTCGAGCAGTACTTC,CASSPSDRGGFEQYF
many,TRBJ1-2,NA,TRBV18,TGTGCCAGCTCACAAAATAACCAGGGACCCTATGGCTACACCTTC,CASSQNNQGPYGYTF
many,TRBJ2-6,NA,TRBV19,TGTGCCAGTACAGGGAGCTCTGGGGCCAACGTCCTGACTTTC,CASTGSSGANVLTF
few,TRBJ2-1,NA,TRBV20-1,TGCAGTGCTAGAGATCCACCGGAGCAGTTCTTC,CSARDPPEQFF
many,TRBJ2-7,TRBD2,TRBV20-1,TGCAGTGCTCCCCTCGGCGGGAGCTTAGGGGAGCAGTACTTC,CSAPLGGSLGEQYF
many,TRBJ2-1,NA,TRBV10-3,TGTGCCATCAGCCGGGAGTACCCCAATGAGCAGTTCTTC,CAISREYPNEQFF
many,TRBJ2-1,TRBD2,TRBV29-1,TGCAGCGCTCTGCGAGGGACTAGCGGAACTGAGCAGTTCTTC,CSALRGTSGTEQFF
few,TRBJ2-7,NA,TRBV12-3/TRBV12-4,TGTGCCAGCAGTCCCGGGTACGAGCAGTACTTC,CASSPGYEQYF
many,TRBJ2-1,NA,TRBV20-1,TGCAGTGCTAGCCCGGACTCTATGGACAATGAGCAGTTCTTC,CSASPDSMDNEQFF
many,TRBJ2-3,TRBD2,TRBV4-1,TGCGCCAGCAGCCAAGAACTAGCGGGAGGTGAGACAGATACGCAGTATTTT,CASSQELAGGETDTQYF
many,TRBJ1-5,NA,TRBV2,TGTGCCAGCAGTGAAGGGAGGCAGCCCCAGCATTTT,CASSEGRQPQHF
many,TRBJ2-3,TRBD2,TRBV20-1,TGCAGTGCTAGAGGGGGGACTAGCAGCACAGATACGCAGTATTTT,CSARGGTSSTDTQYF
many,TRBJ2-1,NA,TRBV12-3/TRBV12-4,TGTGCCAGCAGTCTGGACAGGGAGGGAGTTTGGAATGAGCAGTTCTTC,CASSLDREGVWNEQFF
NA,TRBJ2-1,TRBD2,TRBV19,TGTGCCAGTAGTATAGAGGGACTAGCGCGCAATGAGCAGTTCTTC,CASSIEGLARNEQFF
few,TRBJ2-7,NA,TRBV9,TGTGCCAGCAGCCCCCAACACCGCGGTGGCGAGCAGTACTTC,CASSPQHRGGEQYF
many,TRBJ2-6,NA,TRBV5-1,TGCGCCAGCAGCCTGCCCACGAGCGCCGGGGCCAACGTCCTGACTTTC,CASSLPTSAGANVLTF
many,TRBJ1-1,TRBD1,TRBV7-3,TGTGCCAGCAGCTCGGGACAGCCGAACACTGAAGCTTTCTTT,CASSSGQPNTEAFF
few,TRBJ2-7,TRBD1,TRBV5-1,TGCGCCAGCAGCCATGGACAGGGTTCGGGCGAGCAGTACTTC,CASSHGQGSGEQYF
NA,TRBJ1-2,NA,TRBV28,TGTGCCAGCAGTCCCACCTCTGGGTACTATGGCTACACCTTC,CASSPTSGYYGYTF
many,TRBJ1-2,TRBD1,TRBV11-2,TGTGCCAGCAGCTTAAGGGACAGGGGCGCCTATGGCTACACCTTC,CASSLRDRGAYGYTF
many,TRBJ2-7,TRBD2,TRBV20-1,TGCAGTGCTAGAGATAAGGGACTAGCGGGAGTCTACGAGCAGTACTTC,CSARDKGLAGVYEQYF
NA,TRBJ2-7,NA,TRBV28,TGTGCCAGCTATCCCGGGACCGGAAGCTCCTACGAGCAGTACTTC,CASYPGTGSSYEQYF
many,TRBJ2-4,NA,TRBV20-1,TGCAGTGCTGAGGTGTATGTGTCCAAAAACATTCAGTACTTC,CSAEVYVSKNIQYF
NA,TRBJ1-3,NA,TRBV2,TGTGCCAGCGGGGGGACGGTCAACTCTGGAAACACCATATATTTT,CASGGTVNSGNTIYF
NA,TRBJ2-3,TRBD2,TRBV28,TGTGCCAGCAGTTCTCCCGGGACTAGCAGCACAGATACGCAGTATTTT,CASSSPGTSSTDTQYF
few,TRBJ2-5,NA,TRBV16,TGTGCCAGCAGCCAAAGAGAGACCCAGTACTTC,CASSQRETQYF
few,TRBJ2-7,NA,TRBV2,TGTGCCAGCAGGGCAACGGACGGAACCTACGAGCAGTACTTC,CASRATDGTYEQYF
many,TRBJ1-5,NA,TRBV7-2,TGTGCCAGCAGCTTAGTGGTGAGCCAGAATCAGCCCCAGCATTTT,CASSLVVSQNQPQHF
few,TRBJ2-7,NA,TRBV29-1,TGCAGCGTTGAAGAATACCGGGGGTCCTACGAGCAGTACTTC,CSVEEYRGSYEQYF
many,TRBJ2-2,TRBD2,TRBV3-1,TGTGCCAGCAGCCAGGGACTAGCCCCGGTTGGAGGGGAGCTGTTTTTT,CASSQGLAPVGGELFF
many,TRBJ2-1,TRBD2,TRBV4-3,TGCGCCAGCAGCCGGCGGACTAGCGGGAGGTTGAACAATGAGCAGTTCTTC,CASSRRTSGRLNNEQFF
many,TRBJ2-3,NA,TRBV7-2,TGTGCCAGCAGCTTGCGAAGTACGCAGTATTTT,CASSLRSTQYF
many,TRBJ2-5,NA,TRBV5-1,TGCGCCAGCAGCTTGAGCGGGCATCAAGAGACCCAGTACTTC,CASSLSGHQETQYF
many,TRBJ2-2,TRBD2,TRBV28,TGTGCCAGCAGTCTATCGGGACTAGCGGGAGGGCCGATGTTTTTT,CASSLSGLAGGPMFF
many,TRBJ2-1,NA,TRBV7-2,TGTGCCAGCACCCAAGGGACCCAAACCCAGTTCTTC,CASTQGTQTQFF
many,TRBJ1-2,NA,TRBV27,TGTGCCAGCAGTTTAATAGTCGGGGGCGCGGATGGCTACACCTTC,CASSLIVGGADGYTF
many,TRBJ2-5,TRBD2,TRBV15,TGTGCCACCAGCAGAGATCTAGCGGGAGCCGGGGAGACCCAGTACTTC,CATSRDLAGAGETQYF
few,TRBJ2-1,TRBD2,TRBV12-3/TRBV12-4,TGTGCCAGCACCCCACCGGGACTAGCGGGAGTTAATGAGCAGTTCTTC,CASTPPGLAGVNEQFF
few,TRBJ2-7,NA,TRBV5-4,TGTGCCAGCAGCTTGTCTTTCCGGGACAACAACGAGCAGTACTTC,CASSLSFRDNNEQYF
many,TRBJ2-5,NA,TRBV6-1,TGTGCCAGCAGTGTCGAAGAGACCCAGTACTTC,CASSVEETQYF
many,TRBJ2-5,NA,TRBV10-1,TGCGCCAGCAATCGCAGACTACAAGAGACCCAGTACTTC,CASNRRLQETQYF
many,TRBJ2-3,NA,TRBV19,TGTGCCAGTAGCGAAGAAGGGCCGACAGATACGCAGTATTTT,CASSEEGPTDTQYF
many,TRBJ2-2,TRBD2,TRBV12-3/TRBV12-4,TGTGCCAGCCGGGCTAGCGGGACGGACGGGGAGCTGTTTTTT,CASRASGTDGELFF
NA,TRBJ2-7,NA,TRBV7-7,TGTGCCAGCAGCTTTCGGGGCGGCCCCTCCTACGAGCAGTACTTC,CASSFRGGPSYEQYF
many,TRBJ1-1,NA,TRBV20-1,TGCAGTGCTCTCCCGCCTTTTGGGGCTGAAGCTTTCTTC,CSALPPFGAEAFF
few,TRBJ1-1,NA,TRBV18,TGTGCCAGCTCACTTTTGGGTGGGGACACTGAAGCTTTCTTT,CASSLLGGDTEAFF
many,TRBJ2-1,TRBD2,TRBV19,TGTGCCAGTCGGACTAGCGGGAGGGGTCCCTACAATGAGCAGTTCTTC,CASRTSGRGPYNEQFF
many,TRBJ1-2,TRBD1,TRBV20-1,TGCAGTGCGGCAGGACAGGCCGGTTCTGGCTACACCTTC,CSAAGQAGSGYTF
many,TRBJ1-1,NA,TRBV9,TGTGCCAGCAGCGTAGATGGGCGAGACACTGAAGCTTTCTTT,CASSVDGRDTEAFF
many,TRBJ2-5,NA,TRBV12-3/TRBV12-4,TGTGCCAGCAGTCGCTTCGAAGAGGGGACCCAGTACTTC,CASSRFEEGTQYF